The present entry profiles one TCR beta chain with its context. Only a few counts were recorded for this clone. Its cognate antigen has yet to be identified. It has no much larger one-base neighbor in the sample; base qualities were not kept. Looking up the germline V gene yields CDR1 MDHEN and CDR2 SYDVKM. The CDR3 holds 14 amino acids from the cysteine to the phenylalanine. Just CDR3 DNA is preserved here, 42 bases in frame from base 1. V lost 9 bases and J lost 0 bases; the stretch between them is 12 bases long. In this study, focal radiation therapy paired with CTLA-4 blockade (ipilimumab) was tested in patients who had chemo-refractory metastatic non-small-cell lung cancer. Libraries were made using the immunoSEQ multiplex PCR assay. The table comes from immuneACCESS by way of TCRdb, which keeps in-frame sequences with V and J called. Part of the clones is missing from these tables; in studies checked, under half for an unresolved V gene and the rest for unknown reasons. In this sample the table shows under 40,000 clones, roughly 70% of which occur a single time. 4% of the sample comes from the top ten.

These data come from a study of radiotherapy plus CTLA-4 blockade in lung cancer (dated by TCRdb to about 2018). Regarding the complete study: Objective responses were observed in approximately 17% of enrolled patients, and disease control was achieved in roughly 29%. Results the study describes overall, beyond this receptor: Increased serum interferon-beta after radiation, together with early dynamic changes in blood T cell clones, were reported to be the strongest predictors of response. After treatment with radiotherapy and ipilimumab, TCR clones that came from tumors expanded in the peripheral blood.

The V and J segments used are TRBV28 and TRBJ1-3, with the D gene not clear enough to name. The source is a human donor with non-small cell lung cancer who had stable disease on radiotherapy plus ipilimumab. Specimen: peripheral blood, collected from a patient treated with radiotherapy plus ipilimumab. The CDR3 here reads CASSGLHSGNTIYF. The nucleotide sequence reads TGTGCCAGTTCCGGGTTACACTCTGGAAACACCATATATTTT.